This T cell receptor beta chain came from a study of blood T cell repertoires in COVID-19. Germline V gene data show CDR1 as MDHEN and CDR2 as SYDVKM. CDR3 length equals 15 residues. The V gene end was trimmed by 3 bases and the J gene end by 14 bases; junction bases not matched to a gene: 16. Produced via immunoSEQ multiplex PCR; TCRdb's table is partial and in-frame only. Of 230,000 or so clones in the sample, roughly four fifths were seen once. This chain connects TRBV28 to TRBJ2-3, with 8 bases matching TRBD1. Sequenced sample: PBMCs or T cells enriched from blood (not recorded which). This receptor was obtained from a man between 50 and 59 years old who had recovered from COVID-19. The CDR3 reads CASSFRGPTGQVRYF. In nucleotides, the CDR3 is TGTGCCAGCAGTTTTAGGGGGCCGACGGGACAGGTCAGGTATTTT.